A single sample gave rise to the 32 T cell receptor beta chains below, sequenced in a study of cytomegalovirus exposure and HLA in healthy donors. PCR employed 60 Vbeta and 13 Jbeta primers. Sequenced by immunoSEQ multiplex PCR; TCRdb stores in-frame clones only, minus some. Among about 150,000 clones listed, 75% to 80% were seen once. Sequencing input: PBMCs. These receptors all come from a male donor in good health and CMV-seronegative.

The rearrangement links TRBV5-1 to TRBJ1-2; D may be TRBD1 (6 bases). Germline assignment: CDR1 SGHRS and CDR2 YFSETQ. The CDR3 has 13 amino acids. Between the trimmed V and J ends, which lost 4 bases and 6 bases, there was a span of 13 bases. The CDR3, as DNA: TGCGCCAGCAGCGCCCATAACAGGGATGGCTACACCTTC. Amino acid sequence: CASSAHNRDGYTF. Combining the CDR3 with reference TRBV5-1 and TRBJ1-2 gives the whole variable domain KAGVTQTPRYLIKTRGQQVTLSCSPISGHRSVSWYQQTPGQGLQFLFEYFSETQRNKGNFPGRFSGRQFSNSRSEMNVSTLELGDSALYLCASSAHNRDGYTFGSGTRLTVV.

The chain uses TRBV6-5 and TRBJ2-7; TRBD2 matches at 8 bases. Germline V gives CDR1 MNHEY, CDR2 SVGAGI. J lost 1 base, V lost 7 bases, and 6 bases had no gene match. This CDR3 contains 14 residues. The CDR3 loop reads CASKAGAFSYEQYF. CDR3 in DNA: TGTGCCAGCAAAGCGGGGGCCTTTTCCTACGAGCAGTACTTC.

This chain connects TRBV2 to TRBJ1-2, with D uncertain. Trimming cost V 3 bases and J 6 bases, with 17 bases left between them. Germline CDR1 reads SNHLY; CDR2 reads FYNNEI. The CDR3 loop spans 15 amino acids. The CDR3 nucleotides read TGTGCCAGCAGTGATCACAGACCCCCGAATGATGGCTACACCTTC. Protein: CASSDHRPPNDGYTF.

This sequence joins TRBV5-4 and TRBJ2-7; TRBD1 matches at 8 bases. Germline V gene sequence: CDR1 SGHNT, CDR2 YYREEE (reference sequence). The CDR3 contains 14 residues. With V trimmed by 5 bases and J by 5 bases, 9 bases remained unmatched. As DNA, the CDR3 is TGTGCCAGCAGGAGGGAGACAGGGGTGGACGAGCAGTACTTC. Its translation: CASRRETGVDEQYF.

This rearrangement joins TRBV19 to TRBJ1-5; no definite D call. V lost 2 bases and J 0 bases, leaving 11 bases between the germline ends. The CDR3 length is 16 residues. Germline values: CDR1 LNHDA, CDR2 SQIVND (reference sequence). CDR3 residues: CASSIPTPDSNQPQHF. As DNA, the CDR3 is TGTGCCAGTAGTATACCGACACCGGATAGCAATCAGCCCCAGCATTTT.

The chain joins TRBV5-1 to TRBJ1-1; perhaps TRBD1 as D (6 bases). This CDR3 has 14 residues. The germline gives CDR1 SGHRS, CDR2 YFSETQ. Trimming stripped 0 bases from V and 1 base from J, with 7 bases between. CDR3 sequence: CASSLEQGNTEAFF. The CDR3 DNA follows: TGCGCCAGCAGCTTGGAACAGGGGAACACTGAAGCTTTCTTT. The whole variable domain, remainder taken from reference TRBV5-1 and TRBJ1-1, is KAGVTQTPRYLIKTRGQQVTLSCSPISGHRSVSWYQQTPGQGLQFLFEYFSETQRNKGNFPGRFSGRQFSNSRSEMNVSTLELGDSALYLCASSLEQGNTEAFFGQGTRLTVV.

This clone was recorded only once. In DNA, the CDR3 is TGCGCCAGCAGCCAAGTGGGTCGGCTGGCTAGCGGGGAGGTATACGAGCAGTACTTC. The encoded protein is CASSQVGRLASGEVYEQYF. This chain connects TRBV4-3 to TRBJ2-7, with TRBD2 matching 9 bases. V lost 1 base and J lost 4; bases outside the gene matches: 17. Looked up from germline, CDR1 is LGHNA and CDR2 is YSLEER. The CDR3 sequence is 19 residues long.

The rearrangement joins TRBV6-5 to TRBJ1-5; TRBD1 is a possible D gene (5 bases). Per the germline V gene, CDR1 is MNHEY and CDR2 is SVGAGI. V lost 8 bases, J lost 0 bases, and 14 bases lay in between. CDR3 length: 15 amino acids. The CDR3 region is CASVWGVDSNQPQHF. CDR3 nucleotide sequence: TGTGCCAGCGTCTGGGGGGTGGATAGCAATCAGCCCCAGCATTTT.

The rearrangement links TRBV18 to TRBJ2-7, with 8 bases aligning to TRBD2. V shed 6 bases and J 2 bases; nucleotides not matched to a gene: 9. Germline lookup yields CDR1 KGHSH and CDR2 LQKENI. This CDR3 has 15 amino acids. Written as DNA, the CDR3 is TGTGCCAGCTCCCTTGTTGGGCGGGGGGCCTACGAGCAGTACTTC. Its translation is CASSLVGRGAYEQYF.

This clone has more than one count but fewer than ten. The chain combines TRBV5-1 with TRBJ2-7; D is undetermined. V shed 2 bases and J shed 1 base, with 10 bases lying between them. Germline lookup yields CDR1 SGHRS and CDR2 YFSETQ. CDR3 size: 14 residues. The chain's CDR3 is CASSLPSDSYEQYF. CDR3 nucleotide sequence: TGCGCCAGCAGCTTACCCTCAGATTCCTACGAGCAGTACTTC.

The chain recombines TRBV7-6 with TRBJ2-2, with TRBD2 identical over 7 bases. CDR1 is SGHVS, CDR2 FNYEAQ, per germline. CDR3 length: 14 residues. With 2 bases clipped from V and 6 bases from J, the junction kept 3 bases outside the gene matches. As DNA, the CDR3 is TGTGCCAGCAGCTTACAGCTAGCGGCCGGGGAGCTGTTTTTT. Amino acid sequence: CASSLQLAAGELFF.

In DNA, the CDR3 is TGTGCCAGCAGCGACAGGGGGGTATACGAGCAGTACTTC. Translation: CASSDRGVYEQYF. The rearrangement uses TRBV27 and TRBJ2-7, with 9 bases aligning to TRBD1. Germline V gene sequence: CDR1 MNHEY, CDR2 SMNVEV (reference sequence). The CDR3 extends over 13 amino acids. V shed 6 bases and J 4 bases; nucleotides not matched to a gene: 4.

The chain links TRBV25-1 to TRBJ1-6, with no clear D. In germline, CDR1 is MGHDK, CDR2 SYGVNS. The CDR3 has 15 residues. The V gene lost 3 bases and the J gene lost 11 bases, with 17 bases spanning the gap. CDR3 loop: CASSDLLLVGTPLHF. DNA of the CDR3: TGTGCCAGCAGTGATCTTCTCTTGGTCGGGACACCCCTCCACTTT.

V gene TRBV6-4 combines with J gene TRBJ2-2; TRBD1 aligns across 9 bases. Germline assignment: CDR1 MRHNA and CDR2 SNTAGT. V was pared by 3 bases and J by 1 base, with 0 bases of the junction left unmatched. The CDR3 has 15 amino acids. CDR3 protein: CASSEGQGNTGELFF. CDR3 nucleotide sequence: TGTGCCAGCAGTGAGGGACAGGGGAACACCGGGGAGCTGTTTTTT.

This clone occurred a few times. The CDR3 DNA reads as TGTGCCAGCAGTACGGGACAGAGCTCCTACAATGAGCAGTTCTTC. This gives the protein CASSTGQSSYNEQFF. V and J are TRBV6-6 and TRBJ2-1, with 7 bases lining up with TRBD1. CDR3 length: 15 residues. Looked up from germline, CDR1 is MNHNY and CDR2 is SVGAGI (reference sequence). Trimming took 5 bases from V and 0 from J; bases not matched to a gene: 4.

CDR3 DNA sequence: TGCGCCAGCAGCAAGGATGGGACAGGGGAAAGAGAGCAGTACTTC. The encoded protein is CASSKDGTGEREQYF. The V gene is TRBV5-1, the J gene TRBJ2-7, with TRBD1 identical over 10 bases. The CDR3 has 15 amino acids. Germline V gene sequence: CDR1 SGHRS, CDR2 YFSETQ. V lost 4 bases to trimming and J lost 7 bases; unmatched junction nucleotides: 11.

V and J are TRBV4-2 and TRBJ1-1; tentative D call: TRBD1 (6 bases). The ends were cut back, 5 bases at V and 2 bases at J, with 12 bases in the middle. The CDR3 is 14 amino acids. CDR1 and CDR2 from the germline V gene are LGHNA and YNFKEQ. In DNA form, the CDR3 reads TGTGCCAGCAGCTTCCGGGACAAAAACACTGAAGCTTTCTTT. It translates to CASSFRDKNTEAFF.

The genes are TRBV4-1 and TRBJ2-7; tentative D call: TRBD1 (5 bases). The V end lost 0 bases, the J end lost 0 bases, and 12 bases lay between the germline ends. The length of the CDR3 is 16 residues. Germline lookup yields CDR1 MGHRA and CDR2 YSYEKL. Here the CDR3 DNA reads TGCGCCAGCAGCCAAGACGGGCAGGGAAGCTCCTACGAGCAGTACTTC. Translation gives CASSQDGQGSSYEQYF.

The CDR3 reads CAWSDPAQQGQHF. CDR3 nucleotides: TGTGCCTGGAGTGACCCAGCCCAACAGGGCCAGCATTTT. The chain joins TRBV30 to TRBJ1-5, with D possibly matching TRBD1 (6 bases). This CDR3 is built from 13 residues. The ends were cut back, 1 base at V and 12 bases at J, with 16 bases in the middle. CDR1 and CDR2 (germline): GTSNPN, SVGIG (reference sequence).

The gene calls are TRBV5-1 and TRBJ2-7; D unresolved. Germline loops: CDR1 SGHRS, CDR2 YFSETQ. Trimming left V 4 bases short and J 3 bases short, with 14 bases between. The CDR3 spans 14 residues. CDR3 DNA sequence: TGCGCCAGCAGCCCCACATCACCTTTCTACGAGCAGTACTTC. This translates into CASSPTSPFYEQYF.

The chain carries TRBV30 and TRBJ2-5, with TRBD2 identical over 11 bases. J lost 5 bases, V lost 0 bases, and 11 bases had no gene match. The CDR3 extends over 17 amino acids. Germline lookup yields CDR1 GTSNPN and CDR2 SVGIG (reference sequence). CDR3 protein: CAWSVRWTSGQEETQYF. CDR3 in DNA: TGTGCCTGGAGTGTACGTTGGACTAGCGGGCAAGAGGAGACCCAGTACTTC. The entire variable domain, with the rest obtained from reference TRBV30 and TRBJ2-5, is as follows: SQTIHQWPATLVQPVGSPLSLECTVEGTSNPNLYWYRQAAGRGLQLLFYSVGIGQISSEVPQNLSASRPQDRQFILSSKKLLLSDSGFYLCAWSVRWTSGQEETQYFGPGTRLLVL.

The CDR3, as DNA: TGTGCCAGCAGCCGTGGGGCTAGCGTATCAGATACGCAGTATTTT. Its protein product is CASSRGASVSDTQYF. The rearrangement uses TRBV11-2 and TRBJ2-3; possible D gene TRBD2, 6 bases. This CDR3 spans 15 amino acids. Deletions cut 5 bases from V and 4 bases from J, with 16 bases between. Germline CDR1 SGHAT, CDR2 FQNNGV.

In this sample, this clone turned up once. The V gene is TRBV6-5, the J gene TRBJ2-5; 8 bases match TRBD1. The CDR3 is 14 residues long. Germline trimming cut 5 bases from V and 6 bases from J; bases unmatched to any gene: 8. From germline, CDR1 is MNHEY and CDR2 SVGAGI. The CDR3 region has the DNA TGTGCCAGCAGTCCCGCAGGGGGCCTAAAGACCCAGTACTTC. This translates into CASSPAGGLKTQYF.

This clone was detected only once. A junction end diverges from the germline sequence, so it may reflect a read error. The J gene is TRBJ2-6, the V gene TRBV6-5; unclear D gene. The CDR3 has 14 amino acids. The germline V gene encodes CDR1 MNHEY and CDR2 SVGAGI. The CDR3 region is CASTYGASANVLTF. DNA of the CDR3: TGTGCCAGCACTTACGGAGCCTCGGCCAACGTCCTGACTTTC.

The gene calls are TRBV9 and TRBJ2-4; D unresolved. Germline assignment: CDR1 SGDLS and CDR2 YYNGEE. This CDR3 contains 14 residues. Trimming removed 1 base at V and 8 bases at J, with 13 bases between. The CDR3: CASSVSASEDIQYF. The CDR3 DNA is TGTGCCAGCAGCGTAAGTGCGAGCGAGGACATTCAGTACTTC.

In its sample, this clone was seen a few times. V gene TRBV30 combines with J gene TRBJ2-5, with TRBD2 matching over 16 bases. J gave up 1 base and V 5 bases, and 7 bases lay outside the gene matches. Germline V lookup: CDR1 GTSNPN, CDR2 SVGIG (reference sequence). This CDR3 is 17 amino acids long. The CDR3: CAWDRGTSGRAQETQYF. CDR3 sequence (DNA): TGTGCCTGGGACCGCGGGACTAGCGGGAGGGCCCAAGAGACCCAGTACTTC.

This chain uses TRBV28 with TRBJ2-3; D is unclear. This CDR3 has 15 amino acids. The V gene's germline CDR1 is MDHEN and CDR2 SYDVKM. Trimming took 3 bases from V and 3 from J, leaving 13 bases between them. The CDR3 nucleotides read TGTGCCAGCAGTTTGAGAGCGTTCGGGACAGATACGCAGTATTTT. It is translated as CASSLRAFGTDTQYF.

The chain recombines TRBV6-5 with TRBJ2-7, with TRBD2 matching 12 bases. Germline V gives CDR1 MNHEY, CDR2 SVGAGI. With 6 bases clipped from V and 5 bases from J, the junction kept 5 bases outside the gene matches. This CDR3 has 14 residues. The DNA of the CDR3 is TGTGCCAGCAGCCCATGGACTAGCGGGAACGAGCAGTACTTC. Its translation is CASSPWTSGNEQYF.

DNA of the CDR3: TGTGCCAGCAGTTACGAGGGCGGAATGGGTCAGCCCCAGCATTTT. Translated: CASSYEGGMGQPQHF. V gene TRBV6-6 combines with J gene TRBJ1-5; D not resolved. The CDR3 loop spans 15 amino acids. The V and J ends lost 2 bases and 6 bases respectively, with 14 bases between them. Germline V CDR1 and CDR2: MNHNY, SVGAGI (reference sequence).

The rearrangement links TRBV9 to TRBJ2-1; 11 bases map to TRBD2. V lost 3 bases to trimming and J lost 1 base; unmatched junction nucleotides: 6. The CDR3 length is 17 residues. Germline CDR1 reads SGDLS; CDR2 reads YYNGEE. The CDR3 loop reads CASSATSGSRSYNEQFF. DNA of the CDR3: TGTGCCAGCAGCGCAACTAGCGGGAGTAGGTCCTACAATGAGCAGTTCTTC.

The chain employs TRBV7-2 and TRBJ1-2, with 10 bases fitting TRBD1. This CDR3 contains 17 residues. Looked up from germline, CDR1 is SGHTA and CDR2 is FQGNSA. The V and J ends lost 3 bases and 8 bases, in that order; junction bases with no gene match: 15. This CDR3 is CASSFGPRDRGIGGYTF. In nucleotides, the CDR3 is TGTGCCAGCAGCTTCGGTCCCCGGGACAGGGGTATAGGGGGCTACACCTTC.

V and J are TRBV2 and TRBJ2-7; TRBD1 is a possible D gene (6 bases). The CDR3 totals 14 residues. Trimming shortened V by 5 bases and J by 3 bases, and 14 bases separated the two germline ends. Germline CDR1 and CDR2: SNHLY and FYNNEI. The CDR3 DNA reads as TGTGCCAGCAGTTCCACAGGGTCCGACTACGAGCAGTACTTC. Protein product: CASSSTGSDYEQYF. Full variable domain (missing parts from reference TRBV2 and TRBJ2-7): EPEVTQTPSHQVTQMGQEVILRCVPISNHLYFYWYRQILGQKVEFLVSFYNNEISEKSEIFDDQFSVERPDGSNFTLKIRSTKLEDSAMYFCASSSTGSDYEQYFGPGTRLTVT.